The 5 T cell receptor beta chains below come from one sample, sequenced in a study of Graves' ophthalmopathy and Graves' hyperthyroidism. For repertoire sequencing, the TCR beta CDR3 regions were amplified from RNA transcripts. RT-PCR in the first round used HTBI primers; a second-round multiplex PCR followed. From the multiplex PCR reads, TCRdb called clonotypes with MiXCR, one entry per CDR3 protein. The data contain around 600,000 distinct CDR3 sequences, just over 40% of them singletons. The sequenced sample was peripheral blood. These receptors came from an adult man with Graves' ophthalmopathy.

The chain has TRBV25-1 and TRBJ1-5, with D tentatively TRBD1 (5 bases). Trimming left V 5 bases short and J 0 bases short, with 23 bases between. CDR1 and CDR2 (germline): MGHDK, SYGVNS. The length of the CDR3 is 19 residues. This chain's CDR3 is CASSYSTMTVQYSNQPQHF. For the CDR3, the DNA is TGTGCCAGCAGTTACTCGACGATGACAGTACAATATAGCAATCAGCCCCAGCATTTT.

J is TRBJ2-6 and V is TRBV7-9; 11 bases match TRBD1. The CDR3 has 16 residues. CDR1 SEHNR and CDR2 FQNEAQ come from the germline V gene (reference sequence). J was trimmed by 4 bases and V by 7 bases; bases with no gene match: 6. The CDR3 spells CASNRDRGSGANVLTF. As DNA, the CDR3 is TGTGCCAGCAACCGGGACAGGGGGTCCGGGGCCAACGTCCTGACTTTC.

On this clonotype: Because it lacks the conserved phenylalanine or tryptophan at the end, this CDR3 is likely a read error. The rearrangement joins TRBV11-2 to TRBJ2-7, with 13 bases aligning to TRBD2. Germline CDR1 and CDR2: SGHAT and FQNNGV. CDR3 length equals 15 residues. Trimming at V came to 5 bases and at J to 3 bases, leaving 4 bases not matched to a gene. CDR3 DNA: TGTGCCAGCAGCCCTCGGACTAGCGGGAGCTACGAGCAGTACCTC. Residues: CASSPRTSGSYEQYL.

Turning to this clonotype: One junction end disagrees with the germline gene, perhaps due to a read error. DNA of the CDR3: TGCAGTGCTAGAGGGTCCGGACTAGCGGGAGTAATATTC. This encodes CSARGSGLAGVIF. This chain joins TRBV20-1 and TRBJ1-2; D is unclear. Germline V gene data show CDR1 as DFQATT and CDR2 as SNEGSKA (reference sequence). The CDR3 contains 13 residues.

This clonotype was detected a few times. This chain joins TRBV2 and TRBJ1-5; D is undetermined. The CDR3 has 15 residues. From germline, CDR1 is SNHLY and CDR2 FYNNEI. V lost 6 bases and J 6 bases, leaving 18 bases between the germline ends. CDR3 protein: CASSPAGRSAQPQHF. The CDR3 DNA reads as TGTGCCAGCAGCCCCGCCGGACGGTCCGCTCAGCCCCAGCATTTT. The full variable domain, its missing parts supplied by reference TRBV2 and TRBJ1-5, is EPEVTQTPSHQVTQMGQEVILRCVPISNHLYFYWYRQILGQKVEFLVSFYNNEISEKSEIFDDQFSVERPDGSNFTLKIRSTKLEDSAMYFCASSPAGRSAQPQHFGDGTRLSIL.